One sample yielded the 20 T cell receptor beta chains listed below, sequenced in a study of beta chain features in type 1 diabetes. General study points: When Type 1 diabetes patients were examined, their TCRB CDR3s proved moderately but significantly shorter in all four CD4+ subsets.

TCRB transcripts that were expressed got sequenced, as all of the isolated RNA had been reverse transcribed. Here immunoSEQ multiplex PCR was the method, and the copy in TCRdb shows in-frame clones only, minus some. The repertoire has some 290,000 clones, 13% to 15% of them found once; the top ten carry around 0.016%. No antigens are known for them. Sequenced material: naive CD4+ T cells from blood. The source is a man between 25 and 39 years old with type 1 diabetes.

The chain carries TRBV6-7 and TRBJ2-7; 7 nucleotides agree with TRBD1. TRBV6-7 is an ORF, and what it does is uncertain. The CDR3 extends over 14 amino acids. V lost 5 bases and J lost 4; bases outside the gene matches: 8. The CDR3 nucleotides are TGTGCCAGCAGTGGCCGGGACAGAAGTTACGAGCAGTACTTC. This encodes CASSGRDRSYEQYF.

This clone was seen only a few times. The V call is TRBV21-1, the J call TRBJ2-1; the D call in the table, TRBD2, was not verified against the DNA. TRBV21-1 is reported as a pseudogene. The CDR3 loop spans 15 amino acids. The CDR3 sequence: CASSKGGTVYNEQFF. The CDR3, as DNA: TGTGCCAGCAGCAAAGGCGGGACGGTGTACAATGAGCAGTTCTTC.

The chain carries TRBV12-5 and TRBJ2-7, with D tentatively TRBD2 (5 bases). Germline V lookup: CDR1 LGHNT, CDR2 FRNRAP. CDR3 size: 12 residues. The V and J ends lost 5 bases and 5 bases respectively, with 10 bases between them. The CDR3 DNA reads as TGTGCTAGTGGTGCAGGAGGCCACGAGCAGTACTTC. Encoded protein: CASGAGGHEQYF.

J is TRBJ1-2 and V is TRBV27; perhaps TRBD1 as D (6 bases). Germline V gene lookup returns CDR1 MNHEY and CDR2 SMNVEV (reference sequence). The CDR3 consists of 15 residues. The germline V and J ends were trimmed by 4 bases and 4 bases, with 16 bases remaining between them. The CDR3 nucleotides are TGTGCCAGCAGTTCTAACAGGGTAGGGGGCTATGGCTACACCTTC. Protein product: CASSSNRVGGYGYTF.

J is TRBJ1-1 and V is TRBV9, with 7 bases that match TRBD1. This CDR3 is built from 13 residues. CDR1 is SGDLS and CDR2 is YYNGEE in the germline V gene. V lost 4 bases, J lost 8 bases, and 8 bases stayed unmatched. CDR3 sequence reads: CASSPSHRGEAFF. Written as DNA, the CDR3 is TGTGCCAGCAGCCCAAGCCACAGGGGAGAAGCTTTCTTT.

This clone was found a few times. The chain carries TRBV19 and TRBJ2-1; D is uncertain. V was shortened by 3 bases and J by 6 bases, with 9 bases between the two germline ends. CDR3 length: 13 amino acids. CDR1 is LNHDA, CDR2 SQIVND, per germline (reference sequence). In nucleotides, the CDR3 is TGTGCCAGTAGTATTAACCAGTTCAATGAGCAGTTCTTC. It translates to CASSINQFNEQFF.

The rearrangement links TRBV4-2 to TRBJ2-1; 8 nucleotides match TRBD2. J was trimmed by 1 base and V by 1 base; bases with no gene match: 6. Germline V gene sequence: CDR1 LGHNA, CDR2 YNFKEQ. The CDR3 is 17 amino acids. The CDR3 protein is CASSQATSGGSYNEQFF. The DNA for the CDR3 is TGTGCCAGCAGCCAAGCTACTAGCGGAGGGTCCTACAATGAGCAGTTCTTC.

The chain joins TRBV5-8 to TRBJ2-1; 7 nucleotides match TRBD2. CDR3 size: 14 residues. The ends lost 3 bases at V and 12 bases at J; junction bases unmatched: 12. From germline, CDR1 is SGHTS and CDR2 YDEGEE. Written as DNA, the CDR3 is TGTGCCAGCAGCTCCCCGGGAGCAGAGCGGGGGCAGTTCTTC. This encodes CASSSPGAERGQFF. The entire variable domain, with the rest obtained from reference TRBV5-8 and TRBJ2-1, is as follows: EAGVTQSPTHLIKTRGQQATLRCSPISGHTSVYWYQQALGLGLQFLLWYDEGEERNRGNFPPRFSGRQFPNYSSELNVNALELEDSALYLCASSSPGAERGQFFGPGTRLTVL.

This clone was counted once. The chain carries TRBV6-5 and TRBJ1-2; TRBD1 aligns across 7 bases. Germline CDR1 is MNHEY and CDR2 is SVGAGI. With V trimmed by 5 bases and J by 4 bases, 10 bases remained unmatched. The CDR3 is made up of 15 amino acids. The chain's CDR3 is CASSPNEGGSYGYTF. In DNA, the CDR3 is TGTGCCAGCAGTCCAAACGAAGGGGGCTCCTATGGCTACACCTTC.

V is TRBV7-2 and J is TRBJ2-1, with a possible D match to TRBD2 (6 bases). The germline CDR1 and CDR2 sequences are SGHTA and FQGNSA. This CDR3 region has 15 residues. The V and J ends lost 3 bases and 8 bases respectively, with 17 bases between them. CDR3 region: CASSFPGLRLYEQFF. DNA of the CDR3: TGTGCCAGCAGCTTCCCGGGACTGCGTTTATATGAGCAGTTCTTC.

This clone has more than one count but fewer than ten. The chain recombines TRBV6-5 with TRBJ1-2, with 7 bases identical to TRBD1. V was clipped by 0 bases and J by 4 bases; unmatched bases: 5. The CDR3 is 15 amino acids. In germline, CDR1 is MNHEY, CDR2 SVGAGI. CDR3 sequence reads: CASSYSIGGGYGYTF. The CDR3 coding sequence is TGTGCCAGCAGTTACTCGATAGGGGGCGGCTATGGCTACACCTTC.

Written as DNA, the CDR3 is TGTGCCAGCAGCTTAGGACAGAAAGAGACCCAGTACTTC. This encodes CASSLGQKETQYF. The chain couples TRBV7-9 to TRBJ2-5, with TRBD1 as a possible D gene (5 bases). The CDR3 is 13 amino acids. Germline lookup yields CDR1 SEHNR and CDR2 FQNEAQ (reference sequence). V gave up 1 base and J gave up 3 bases, with 6 bases separating them.

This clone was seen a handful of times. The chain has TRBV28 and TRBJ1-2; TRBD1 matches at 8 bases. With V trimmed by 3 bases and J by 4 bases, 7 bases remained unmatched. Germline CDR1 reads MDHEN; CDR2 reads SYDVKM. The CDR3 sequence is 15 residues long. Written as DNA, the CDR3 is TGTGCCAGCAGTTTTTCTACGGGGACAGGCTATGGCTACACCTTC. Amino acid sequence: CASSFSTGTGYGYTF.

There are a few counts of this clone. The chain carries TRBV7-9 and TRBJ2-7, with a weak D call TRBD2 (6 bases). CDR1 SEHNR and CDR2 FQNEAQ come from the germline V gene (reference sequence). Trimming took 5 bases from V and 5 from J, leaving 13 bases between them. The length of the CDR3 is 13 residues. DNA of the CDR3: TGTGCCAGCAGCCTGGACTGGGGGGACGAGCAGTACTTC. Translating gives CASSLDWGDEQYF.

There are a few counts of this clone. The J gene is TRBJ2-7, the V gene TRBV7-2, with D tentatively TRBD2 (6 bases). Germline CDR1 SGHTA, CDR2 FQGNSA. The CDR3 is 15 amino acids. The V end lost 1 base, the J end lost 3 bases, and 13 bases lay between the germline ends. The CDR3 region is CASSLGSGDLYEQYF. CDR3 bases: TGTGCCAGCAGCTTAGGCTCGGGGGACCTCTACGAGCAGTACTTC.

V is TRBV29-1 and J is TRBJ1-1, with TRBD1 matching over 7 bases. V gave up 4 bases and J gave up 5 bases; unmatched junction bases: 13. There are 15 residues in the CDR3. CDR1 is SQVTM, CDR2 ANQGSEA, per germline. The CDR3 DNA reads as TGCAGCGTTGCCTTCAGGGGGTCGCGGGGTACTGAAGCTTTCTTT. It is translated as CSVAFRGSRGTEAFF.

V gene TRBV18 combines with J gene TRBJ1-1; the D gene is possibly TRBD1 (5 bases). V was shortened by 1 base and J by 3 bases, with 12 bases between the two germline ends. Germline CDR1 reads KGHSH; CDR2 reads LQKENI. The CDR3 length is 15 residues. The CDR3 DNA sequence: TGTGCCAGCTCACCACGAGCAGGGTTCGACACTGAAGCTTTCTTT. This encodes CASSPRAGFDTEAFF.

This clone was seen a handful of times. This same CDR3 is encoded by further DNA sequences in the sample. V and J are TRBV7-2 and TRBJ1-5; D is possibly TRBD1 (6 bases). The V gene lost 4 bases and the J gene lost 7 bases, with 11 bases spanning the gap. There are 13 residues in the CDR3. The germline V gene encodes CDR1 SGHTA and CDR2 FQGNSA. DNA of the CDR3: TGTGCCAGCAGCTCACAGGGAGACCAGCCCCAGCATTTT. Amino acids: CASSSQGDQPQHF.

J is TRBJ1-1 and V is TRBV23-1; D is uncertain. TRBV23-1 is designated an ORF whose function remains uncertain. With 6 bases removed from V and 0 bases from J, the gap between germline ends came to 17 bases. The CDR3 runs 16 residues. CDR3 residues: CASSLPCCDMNTEAFF. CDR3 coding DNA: TGCGCCAGCAGCCTCCCCTGCTGTGACATGAACACTGAAGCTTTCTTT.

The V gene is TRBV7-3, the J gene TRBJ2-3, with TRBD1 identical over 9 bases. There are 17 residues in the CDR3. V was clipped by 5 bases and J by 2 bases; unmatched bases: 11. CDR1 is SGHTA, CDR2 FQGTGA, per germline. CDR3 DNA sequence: TGTGCCAGCAGCCCGATTGGGACAGGGAAGACCACAGATACGCAGTATTTT. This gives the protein CASSPIGTGKTTDTQYF.